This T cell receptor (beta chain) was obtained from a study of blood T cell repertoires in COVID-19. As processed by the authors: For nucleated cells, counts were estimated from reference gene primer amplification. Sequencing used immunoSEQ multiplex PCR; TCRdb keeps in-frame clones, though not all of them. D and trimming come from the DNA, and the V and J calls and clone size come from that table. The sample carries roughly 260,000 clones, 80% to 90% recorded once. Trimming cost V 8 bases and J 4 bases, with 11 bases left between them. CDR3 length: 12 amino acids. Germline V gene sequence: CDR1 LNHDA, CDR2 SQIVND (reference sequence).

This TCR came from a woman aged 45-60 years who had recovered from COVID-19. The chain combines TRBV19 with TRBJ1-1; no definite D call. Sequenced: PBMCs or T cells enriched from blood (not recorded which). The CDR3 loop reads CASSTEPTEAFF. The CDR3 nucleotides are TGTGCCAGTTCTACAGAACCCACTGAAGCTTTCTTT. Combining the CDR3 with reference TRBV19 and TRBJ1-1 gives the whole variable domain DGGITQSPKYLFRKEGQNVTLSCEQNLNHDAMYWYRQDPGQGLRLIYYSQIVNDFQKGDIAEGYSVSREKKESFPLTVTSAQKNPTAFYLCASSTEPTEAFFGQGTRLTVV.